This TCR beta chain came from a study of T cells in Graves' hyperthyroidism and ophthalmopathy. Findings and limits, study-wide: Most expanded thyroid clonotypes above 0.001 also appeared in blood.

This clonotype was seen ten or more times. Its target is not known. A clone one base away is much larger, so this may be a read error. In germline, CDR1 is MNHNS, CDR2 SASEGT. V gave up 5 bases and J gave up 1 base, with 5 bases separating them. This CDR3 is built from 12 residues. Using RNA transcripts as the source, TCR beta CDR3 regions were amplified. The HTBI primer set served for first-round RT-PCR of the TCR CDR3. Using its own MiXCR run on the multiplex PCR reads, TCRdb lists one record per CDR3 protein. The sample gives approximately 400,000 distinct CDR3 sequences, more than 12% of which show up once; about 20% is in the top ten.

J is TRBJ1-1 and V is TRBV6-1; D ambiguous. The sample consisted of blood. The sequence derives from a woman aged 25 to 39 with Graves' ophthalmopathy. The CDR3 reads CASSKGNTEAFF. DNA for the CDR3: TGTGCCAGCAGTAAGGGGAACACTGAAGCTTTCTTT.